These 11 T cell receptor beta chains were sequenced from one sample in a study of STAT3 mutations in large granular lymphocyte leukemia. Sequencing was performed with immunoSEQ multiplex PCR; in TCRdb, only in-frame clones are kept and a portion is missing. There are tens of thousands of clones in the sample; about 94% occur only once, and 6% to 6.5% lies in the top ten. These receptors lack a known antigen. The study, taken as a whole, reports: At least one immunodominant TCR beta clonotype appeared in every T-cell large granular lymphocyte leukemia patient.

The sequencing input was peripheral blood mononuclear cells. The origin of the receptors is a man aged 40-49 years with T-cell large granular lymphocyte leukemia. Some clones in this sample may be carry-over from other donors' samples.

This clone was seen only once. The chain carries TRBV5-1 and TRBJ1-1, with D possibly being TRBD1 (5 bases). V lost 7 bases to trimming and J lost 4 bases, with 14 bases between them. CDR3 size: 13 residues. Germline V gene data show CDR1 as SGHRS and CDR2 as YFSETQ. The CDR3 DNA follows: TGCGCCAGCTCGCGGACGGGGGGCACTGAAGCTTTCTTT. Its translation is CASSRTGGTEAFF.

The chain couples TRBV18 to TRBJ2-5; D gene unclear. Germline CDR1 and CDR2: KGHSH and LQKENI. The CDR3 sequence is 14 residues long. Trimming took 3 bases from V and 2 from J, leaving 10 bases between them. The CDR3 coding sequence is TGTGCCAGCTCACCCCGTCTTCTACAAGAGACCCAGTACTTC. Translating it yields CASSPRLLQETQYF.

The chain carries TRBV18 and TRBJ1-2, with TRBD1 matching 7 bases. The CDR3 sequence is 12 residues long. V shed 5 bases and J 4 bases; nucleotides not matched to a gene: 1. Germline-derived CDR1 and CDR2 are KGHSH and LQKENI. CDR3 amino acids: CASSRDSYGYTF. CDR3 DNA sequence: TGTGCCAGCTCAAGGGACAGCTATGGCTACACCTTC.

This chain links TRBV19 with TRBJ2-7, with D perhaps being TRBD1 or TRBD2 (5 bases each). Germline-derived CDR1 and CDR2 are LNHDA and SQIVND (reference sequence). There are 14 residues in the CDR3. Trimming removed 8 bases at V and 6 bases at J, with 20 bases between. The CDR3 DNA sequence: TGTGCCAGTCAAGGGTCGGGGCCGCGTGGCGAGCAGTACTTC. Protein sequence: CASQGSGPRGEQYF. The full variable domain, rest sourced from reference TRBV19 and TRBJ2-7, is DGGITQSPKYLFRKEGQNVTLSCEQNLNHDAMYWYRQDPGQGLRLIYYSQIVNDFQKGDIAEGYSVSREKKESFPLTVTSAQKNPTAFYLCASQGSGPRGEQYFGPGTRLTVT.

The V call is TRBV20-1, the J call TRBJ2-7; a weak D match, TRBD2 (5 bases). The CDR3 has 10 amino acids. Between the trimmed V and J ends, which lost 3 bases and 5 bases, there was a span of 5 bases. CDR1 DFQATT and CDR2 SNEGSKA come from the germline V gene (reference sequence). The CDR3 region is CSASGDEQYF. The CDR3 coding sequence is TGCAGTGCTAGCGGGGACGAGCAGTACTTC.

The rearrangement joins TRBV6-5 to TRBJ1-6; D is undetermined. Germline V gene sequence: CDR1 MNHEY, CDR2 SVGAGI. Trimming left V 2 bases short and J 5 bases short, with 10 bases between. This CDR3 is 15 amino acids long. DNA of the CDR3: TGTGCCAGCAGTTACGCCAGGAGGAATAATTCACCCCTCCACTTT. Translated, it gives CASSYARRNNSPLHF.

The CDR3 loop is CASSLMGTGGYEQYF. The CDR3, as DNA: TGTGCCAGCAGCTTAATGGGGACAGGGGGATACGAGCAGTACTTC. The chain couples TRBV7-2 to TRBJ2-7; 11 nucleotides match TRBD1. This CDR3 is built from 15 residues. The V gene's germline CDR1 is SGHTA and CDR2 FQGNSA. The V segment lost 2 bases and the J segment 4 bases; nucleotides outside the gene matches: 4.

The chain is built from TRBV11-2 and TRBJ2-7; 12 nucleotides align to TRBD1. Per germline, CDR1 SGHAT and CDR2 FQNNGV. The V segment lost 2 bases and the J segment 5 bases; nucleotides outside the gene matches: 10. This CDR3 has 17 amino acids. CDR3 amino acids: CASSLKRPGQGAHEQYF. The DNA for the CDR3 is TGTGCCAGCAGCTTAAAACGTCCGGGACAGGGGGCGCACGAGCAGTACTTC.

The genes are TRBV4-1 and TRBJ1-2, with 8 bases lining up with TRBD1. The germline V gene has CDR1 MGHRA and CDR2 YSYEKL. V lost 3 bases and J lost 13; bases outside the gene matches: 10. The CDR3 length is 13 residues. CDR3 amino acids: CASSHATGGGRTF. DNA of the CDR3: TGCGCCAGCAGCCATGCTACAGGGGGAGGACGCACCTTC.

This clone has only a few counts. The chain joins TRBV30 to TRBJ1-5, with 9 bases lining up with TRBD1. The junction had 2 bases not matched to a gene; V was cut back by 5 bases and J by 6 bases. Looked up from germline, CDR1 is GTSNPN and CDR2 is SVGIG (reference sequence). The CDR3 covers 12 residues. CDR3: CAWGQGSQPQHF. Written as DNA, the CDR3 is TGTGCCTGGGGACAGGGGAGTCAGCCCCAGCATTTT.

V gene TRBV4-1 combines with J gene TRBJ2-4; 8 positions agree with TRBD1. The CDR3 is 14 amino acids. V lost 4 bases, J lost 4 bases, and 3 bases stayed unmatched. Looked up from germline, CDR1 is MGHRA and CDR2 is YSYEKL. DNA of the CDR3: TGCGCCAGCAGCCCCGACAGGGGTAAAAACATTCAGTACTTC. Its protein product is CASSPDRGKNIQYF.